This paragraph covers one T cell receptor (beta chain) sequence. Its matching antigen is unknown. CDR1 is MGHRA and CDR2 is YSYEKL in the germline V gene. This CDR3 region has 15 residues. The germline V and J ends were trimmed by 2 bases and 5 bases, with 15 bases remaining between them. This entry comes from a study of T cell repertoires in cytomegalovirus infection. Background on the study: Well-studied HLA-B-restricted CMV epitopes were used in the study alongside recently identified HLA-C-restricted ones. Public TCR beta signatures provided an indication of both CMV infection and a matching HLA type. Study conclusions and caveats: Carriers of CMV plus the relevant HLA were identified by cumulative public TCR beta family frequency. Clonotypes of TCR beta that were HLA-C-restricted and CMV-specific dominated the ex vivo response.

MiXCR, applied by TCRdb to the reads, yields one record per CDR3 protein. The data hold 700,000 to 950,000 distinct CDR3 sequences, with about 33% observed a single time. This chain uses TRBV4-1 with TRBJ1-1; TRBD1 is a possible D gene (5 bases). The TCR comes from a human donor in good health (CMV status not recorded). Some clones in this sample may be carry-over from other donors' samples. Sequenced material: cultured CD8+ T cells from PBMCs, taken from culture after CMV antigen stimulation. The CDR3 DNA is TGCGCCAGCAGCCAACCAACGCAAGGGGATACTGAAGCTTTCTTT. As protein: CASSQPTQGDTEAFF.